This T cell receptor beta chain was observed in a study of T cells in tumors and immune-related adverse events. CDR3 size: 14 residues. With V trimmed by 0 bases and J by 5 bases, 4 bases remained unmatched. Germline V CDR1 and CDR2: SGHRS, YFSETQ. Measured with immunoSEQ multiplex PCR; TCRdb has only the in-frame clones, and not every one. The profile covers approximately 4,600 clones, with approximately 65% appearing a single time and under 6% taken by the ten largest. Points on this clone: This CDR3 is also generated by other DNA sequences in the sample.

This clonotype originated in a female donor with metastatic renal cell carcinoma. The source was gut tissue, collected from a patient treated with anti-PD-1 therapy. The genes are TRBV5-1 and TRBJ1-1, with TRBD1 matching 7 bases. The CDR3 spells CASSLDSRGTEAFF. The DNA of the CDR3 is TGCGCCAGCAGCTTGGATAGCAGGGGGACTGAAGCTTTCTTT.